This T cell receptor (beta chain) was obtained from a study of human T cells and chemical hapten exposure. This clonotype was detected a few times. A single record per CDR3 protein comes from TCRdb applying MiXCR to the RACE reads. Altogether over 130,000 distinct CDR3 sequences are present, around 11% being singletons, with the ten largest covering around 1.4%. As to time point: patch test 2, 6 weeks after DPC sensitization. This sample's treatment: therapeutic diphenylcyclopropenone sensitization with weekly scalp DPC. The sequencing here drew on whole blood, taken in connection with sensitization to the hapten diphenylcyclopropenone (DPC). The origin of this receptor is a woman between 50 and 59 years old with alopecia areata. Some clones in this sample may be carry-over from other donors' samples.

The CDR3 here is CASSLKAGGNEQFF. Written as DNA, the CDR3 is TGCGCCAGCAGCTTGAAAGCGGGAGGCAATGAGCAGTTCTTC. The chain uses TRBV5-1 and TRBJ2-1; 9 bases are shared with TRBD2. CDR1 is SGHRS, CDR2 YFSETQ, per germline. This CDR3 is 14 amino acids long. The J segment lost 6 bases and the V segment lost 1 base, leaving 2 bases of the junction unmatched.